Below, one T cell receptor beta chain is given with its context. The source of the sample is a study of blood T cell repertoires in COVID-19. Study-wide context: Acute-phase and convalescent COVID-19 samples originated in the United States, Italy and Spain.

Germline CDR1 and CDR2: SGHNT and YENEEA. The CDR3 is made up of 15 amino acids. Trimming removed 7 bases from V and 5 bases from J; junction bases left unmatched: 8. Only in-frame clones appear in the TCRdb table, and some are missing; sequencing was by immunoSEQ multiplex PCR. This sample has about 40,000 clones, with about 85% found just once. The clonotype comes from a human donor in a cohort sampled during active COVID-19. The V and J genes are TRBV11-3 and TRBJ2-5; 12 bases map to TRBD2. Sequenced material: peripheral blood. The CDR3 protein is CASTILAGGSETQYF. The CDR3 DNA reads TGTGCCAGCACCATACTAGCGGGGGGCTCGGAGACCCAGTACTTC.